This is a list of T cell receptor beta chains from one sample in a study of CD8+CD57+ T cells in acquired aplastic anemia. Each CDR3 protein gets one entry after TCRdb re-called the reads with MiXCR. Here the sample spans approximately 160,000 distinct CDR3 sequences, 40% to 55% being singletons. Sequenced material: sorted CD4+, CD8+, or CD8+CD57+ T cells (not recorded which) from PBMCs. These receptors all come from a human donor with aplastic anemia. The CDR3 runs from the conserved cysteine through the conserved F or W. D genes are given only for firm matches. Clone sizes are given selectively: once, few, many, or a class where the clone is expanded.

CDR3: CASSLARGTWARTQYF
DNA: TGTGCCAGCAGCTTAGCGAGGGGGACATGGGCTAGGACCCAGTACTTC
size: NA
D: NA
J: TRBJ2-5
V: TRBV7-9

CDR3: CSPTEDRGPNSPLHF
DNA: TGCAGCCCCACCGAAGACAGGGGGCCTAATTCACCCCTCCACTTT
size: NA
D: TRBD1
J: TRBJ1-6
V: TRBV20-1

CDR3: CATSDSGQGNQPQHF
DNA: TGTGCCACCAGTGATTCGGGACAGGGCAATCAGCCCCAGCATTTT
size: NA
D: TRBD1
J: TRBJ1-5
V: TRBV24-1

CDR3: CASSIMTGRAPQHF
DNA: TGTGCCAGTAGTATAATGACAGGGAGGGCGCCCCAGCATTTT
size: once
D: TRBD1
J: TRBJ1-5
V: TRBV19

CDR3: CSARAEAGGLPFF
DNA: TGCAGTGCTAGAGCCGAGGCGGGGGGGCTACCGTTCTTC
size: many
D: TRBD2
J: TRBJ2-1
V: TRBV20-1

CDR3: CASRINRGSYGYTF
DNA: TGTGCCAGCAGAATAAACAGGGGAAGCTATGGCTACACCTTC
size: many
D: TRBD1
J: TRBJ1-2
V: TRBV6-1

CDR3: CATSSPAGERETQYF
DNA: TGTGCCACCAGCAGCCCCGCGGGGGAGAGAGAGACCCAGTACTTC
size: NA
D: TRBD2
J: TRBJ2-5
V: TRBV15

CDR3: CASSFTESNQPQHF
DNA: TGTGCCAGCAGCTTTACAGAAAGCAATCAGCCCCAGCATTTT
size: NA
D: NA
J: TRBJ1-5
V: TRBV7-8

CDR3: CATSRDARVSTEAFF
DNA: TGTGCCACCAGCAGAGATGCCAGGGTGAGCACTGAAGCTTTCTTT
size: many
D: NA
J: TRBJ1-1
V: TRBV15

CDR3: CSARMGRGYTF
DNA: TGCAGCGCGCGTATGGGGAGAGGCTACACCTTC
size: few
D: NA
J: TRBJ1-2
V: TRBV29-1

CDR3: CASSIPRDGKNIQYF
DNA: TGTGCCAGCAGCATACCCCGGGACGGCAAAAACATTCAGTACTTC
size: many
D: NA
J: TRBJ2-4
V: TRBV11-2

CDR3: CASSPRQPRNQPQHF
DNA: TGTGCCAGTAGCCCCCGACAGCCACGCAATCAGCCCCAGCATTTT
size: NA
D: NA
J: TRBJ1-5
V: TRBV19

CDR3: CASSLTGGGTEAFF
DNA: TGCGCCAGCAGCCTCACAGGGGGCGGGACTGAAGCTTTCTTT
size: many
D: TRBD1
J: TRBJ1-1
V: TRBV4-3

CDR3: CASSVALSYNSPLHF
DNA: TGTGCCAGCAGCGTAGCCTTGTCCTATAATTCACCCCTCCACTTT
size: many
D: NA
J: TRBJ1-6
V: TRBV9

CDR3: CASSIGDRGNEKLFF
DNA: TGTGCCAGTAGTATAGGGGACAGGGGTAATGAAAAACTGTTTTTT
size: many
D: TRBD1
J: TRBJ1-4
V: TRBV19

CDR3: CASSLRMVAENEKLFF
DNA: TGTGCCAGCTCACTCCGGATGGTTGCTGAAAATGAAAAACTGTTTTTT
size: NA
D: NA
J: TRBJ1-4
V: TRBV28

CDR3: CASSGTGGDMNTEAFF
DNA: TGTGCCAGCAGCGGGACAGGGGGAGACATGAACACTGAAGCTTTCTTT
size: many
D: TRBD1
J: TRBJ1-1
V: TRBV2

CDR3: CRANPVGTNEKLFF
DNA: TGCCGTGCTAACCCGGTAGGGACTAATGAAAAACTGTTTTTT
size: few
D: NA
J: TRBJ1-4
V: TRBV20-1

CDR3: CASSEDREGYGYTF
DNA: TGCGCCAGCAGCGAGGACAGGGAGGGCTATGGCTACACCTTC
size: NA
D: TRBD1
J: TRBJ1-2
V: TRBV5-1

CDR3: CASSQGAGQGLYGYTF
DNA: TGTGCCAGCAGCCAGGGGGCGGGACAGGGACTCTATGGCTACACCTTC
size: many
D: TRBD1
J: TRBJ1-2
V: TRBV9

CDR3: CAISERVQDSPLHF
DNA: TGTGCCATCAGTGAGCGAGTACAGGATTCACCCCTCCACTTT
size: NA
D: NA
J: TRBJ1-6
V: TRBV25-1

CDR3: CASSPEAGGGTEAFF
DNA: TGTGCCAGCAGTCCAGAAGCAGGGGGAGGCACTGAAGCTTTCTTT
size: many
D: TRBD1
J: TRBJ1-1
V: TRBV12-3/TRBV12-4

CDR3: CAISEALAGSGGAPPCSYEQYF
DNA: TGTGCCATCAGTGAAGCTTTGGCGGGTAGCGGGGGTGCACCTCCGTGCTCCTACGAGCAGTACTTC
size: NA
D: TRBD2
J: TRBJ2-7
V: TRBV2

CDR3: CATSRDHDRYNSPLHF
DNA: TGTGCCACCAGCAGAGATCATGACCGCTATAATTCACCCCTCCACTTT
size: NA
D: NA
J: TRBJ1-6
V: TRBV15

CDR3: CASQRTGSNQPQHF
DNA: TGTGCCAGCCAGAGGACAGGGTCCAATCAGCCCCAGCATTTT
size: many
D: TRBD1
J: TRBJ1-5
V: TRBV6-1

CDR3: CASSYSFSGTGNTIYF
DNA: TGTGCCAGCAGTTACAGTTTTTCAGGGACTGGAAACACCATATATTTT
size: few
D: NA
J: TRBJ1-3
V: TRBV6-5

CDR3: CATSGGGETQYF
DNA: TGTGCCACCAGTGGTGGAGGTGAGACCCAGTACTTC
size: NA
D: NA
J: TRBJ2-5
V: TRBV24-1

CDR3: CASSPGLAGTGELFF
DNA: TGTGCCAGCAGTCCCGGACTAGCGGGGACCGGGGAGCTGTTTTTT
size: many
D: TRBD2
J: TRBJ2-2
V: TRBV7-6

CDR3: CASSQDLLPSGELFF
DNA: TGCGCCAGCAGCCAAGATTTACTCCCCAGTGGGGAGCTGTTTTTT
size: many
D: NA
J: TRBJ2-2
V: TRBV4-3

CDR3: CASQPKGGEQYF
DNA: TGTGCCAGCCAGCCGAAGGGGGGAGAGCAGTACTTC
size: NA
D: NA
J: TRBJ2-7
V: TRBV19

CDR3: CATRAQGLFF
DNA: TGTGCCACCAGAGCTCAGGGACTGTTTTTT
size: NA
D: NA
J: TRBJ1-4
V: TRBV24-1

CDR3: CSARDDRAFF
DNA: TGCAGTGCTAGAGATGACAGAGCTTTCTTT
size: NA
D: NA
J: TRBJ1-1
V: TRBV20-1

CDR3: CATSRDPNTGELFF
DNA: TGTGCCACCAGCAGGGATCCGAACACCGGGGAGCTGTTTTTT
size: many
D: NA
J: TRBJ2-2
V: TRBV15

CDR3: CASRRDTNTGELFF
DNA: TGTGCCAGCCGCCGGGACACCAACACCGGGGAGCTGTTTTTT
size: many
D: NA
J: TRBJ2-2
V: TRBV19

CDR3: CASSITASGELFF
DNA: TGTGCCAGTAGTATTACGGCTAGCGGGGAGCTGTTTTTT
size: NA
D: NA
J: TRBJ2-2
V: TRBV19

CDR3: CASSLESLPDTIYF
DNA: TGCGCCAGCAGCTTGGAGTCACTGCCGGACACCATATATTTT
size: NA
D: NA
J: TRBJ1-3
V: TRBV5-1

CDR3: CASSQGGGNTEAFF
DNA: TGTGCCAGCAGCCAAGGGGGGGGGAACACTGAAGCTTTCTTT
size: NA
D: NA
J: TRBJ1-1
V: TRBV3-1

CDR3: CASSVMGISNQPQHF
DNA: TGTGCCAGCAGTGTAATGGGGATAAGCAATCAGCCCCAGCATTTT
size: NA
D: NA
J: TRBJ1-5
V: TRBV2

CDR3: CASSVYRGRIGNTIYF
DNA: TGTGCCAGCAGCGTTTACAGGGGGCGAATTGGAAACACCATATATTTT
size: NA
D: TRBD1
J: TRBJ1-3
V: TRBV11-1

CDR3: CSARTGTGIYNEQFF
DNA: TGCAGTGCCAGGACCGGGACAGGGATCTACAATGAGCAGTTCTTC
size: many
D: TRBD1
J: TRBJ2-1
V: TRBV20-1

CDR3: CASSSAAGQGDTEAFF
DNA: TGTGCCAGCAGCTCAGCAGCCGGACAGGGTGACACTGAAGCTTTCTTT
size: NA
D: TRBD1
J: TRBJ1-1
V: TRBV6-5

CDR3: CASSFGLATDTQYF
DNA: TGTGCCAGCAGCTTTGGACTAGCCACAGATACGCAGTATTTT
size: few
D: TRBD2
J: TRBJ2-3
V: TRBV7-2

CDR3: CASSSFSGGSEQYF
DNA: TGTGCCAGCAGTTCGTTTTCAGGGGGTAGCGAGCAGTACTTC
size: many
D: TRBD1
J: TRBJ2-7
V: TRBV27

CDR3: CSAAGGQGADEQYF
DNA: TGCAGTGCTGCCGGTGGACAGGGGGCTGACGAGCAGTACTTC
size: many
D: TRBD1
J: TRBJ2-7
V: TRBV20-1

CDR3: CATSRDDSSASGQAGSEQYF
DNA: TGTGCCACCAGCAGAGATGATAGCAGTGCCTCGGGACAGGCCGGGAGCGAGCAGTACTTC
size: NA
D: TRBD1
J: TRBJ2-7
V: TRBV15

CDR3: CASSAASGGQETQYF
DNA: TGTGCCAGCAGTGCGGCTAGCGGGGGACAAGAGACCCAGTACTTC
size: NA
D: TRBD2
J: TRBJ2-5
V: TRBV6-4

CDR3: CASSPTVADPEHF
DNA: TGTGCCAGTAGTCCGACCGTGGCGGACCCCGAGCATTTT
size: NA
D: NA
J: TRBJ1-5
V: TRBV19

CDR3: CSGVGSAEDTQYF
DNA: TGCAGTGGAGTGGGGAGCGCAGAAGATACGCAGTATTTT
size: NA
D: NA
J: TRBJ2-3
V: TRBV20-1

CDR3: CAWSGSGWGDTQYF
DNA: TGTGCCTGGAGTGGAAGCGGGTGGGGGGATACGCAGTATTTT
size: once
D: NA
J: TRBJ2-3
V: TRBV24-1

CDR3: CASSFGVTQETQYF
DNA: TGTGCCAGCAGCTTCGGGGTAACCCAAGAGACCCAGTACTTC
size: medium-sized
D: NA
J: TRBJ2-5
V: TRBV7-2

CDR3: CASSRDTNEKLFF
DNA: TGTGCCAGCAGCCGGGACACTAATGAAAAACTGTTTTTT
size: many
D: NA
J: TRBJ1-4
V: TRBV5-4

CDR3: CASRYNGGTEAFF
DNA: TGTGCCAGCAGATATAACGGAGGGACTGAAGCTTTCTTT
size: NA
D: NA
J: TRBJ1-1
V: TRBV2

CDR3: CASSDAAVGYGYTF
DNA: TGTGCCAGCAGTGACGCAGCCGTTGGCTATGGCTACACCTTC
size: few
D: NA
J: TRBJ1-2
V: TRBV2

CDR3: CASSLAQGQGYTEAFF
DNA: TGCGCCAGCAGCTTGGCCCAGGGACAGGGTTACACTGAAGCTTTCTTT
size: once
D: TRBD1
J: TRBJ1-1
V: TRBV5-1

CDR3: CASSYLDRGTGELFF
DNA: TGTGCCAGCAGTTACCTGGACAGGGGCACCGGGGAGCTGTTTTTT
size: NA
D: TRBD1
J: TRBJ2-2
V: TRBV6-2/TRBV6-3

CDR3: CSAALGTEAFF
DNA: TGCAGCGCTGCTTTGGGAACTGAAGCTTTCTTT
size: NA
D: NA
J: TRBJ1-1
V: TRBV29-1

CDR3: CASSPRVTNTGELFF
DNA: TGTGCCAGCAGCCCCCGGGTGACGAACACCGGGGAGCTGTTTTTT
size: NA
D: NA
J: TRBJ2-2
V: TRBV7-3

CDR3: CSASGGNSYGYTF
DNA: TGCAGTGCTAGTGGAGGGAACTCCTATGGCTACACCTTC
size: many
D: NA
J: TRBJ1-2
V: TRBV20-1

CDR3: CASSLEGPGANEQFF
DNA: TGCGCCAGCAGCTTGGAAGGACCCGGGGCCAATGAGCAGTTCTTC
size: NA
D: NA
J: TRBJ2-1
V: TRBV5-1